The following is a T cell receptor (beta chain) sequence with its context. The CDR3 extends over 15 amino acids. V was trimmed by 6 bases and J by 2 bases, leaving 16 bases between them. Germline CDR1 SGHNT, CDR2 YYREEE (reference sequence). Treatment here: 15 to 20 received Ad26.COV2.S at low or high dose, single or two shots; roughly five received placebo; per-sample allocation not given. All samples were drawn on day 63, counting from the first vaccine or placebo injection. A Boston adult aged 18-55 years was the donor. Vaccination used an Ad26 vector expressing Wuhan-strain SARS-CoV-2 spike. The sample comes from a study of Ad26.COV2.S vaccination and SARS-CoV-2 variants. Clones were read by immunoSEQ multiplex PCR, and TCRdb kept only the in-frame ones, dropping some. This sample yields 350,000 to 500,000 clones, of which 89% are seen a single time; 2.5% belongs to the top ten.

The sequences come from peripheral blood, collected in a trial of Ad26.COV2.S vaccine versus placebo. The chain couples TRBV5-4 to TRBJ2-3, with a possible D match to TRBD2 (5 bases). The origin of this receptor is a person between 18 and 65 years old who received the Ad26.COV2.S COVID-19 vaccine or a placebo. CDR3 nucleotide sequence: TGTGCCAGCACCCCCACTAGAGGGCTCACAGATACGCAGTATTTT. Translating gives CASTPTRGLTDTQYF.